These 24 T cell receptor beta chains originate from one sample sequenced in a study of OX40 agonist ivuxolimab in advanced cancers. Library preparation employed the immunoSEQ multiplex PCR assay. In its TCRdb copy, this immuneACCESS table keeps in-frame sequences only and misses some clones. Where compared with another copy, unresolved V genes explain less than half of these, and the others have no known cause. The sample table records 20,000 to 30,000 clones; about 86% of these occur just once. The ten largest make up around 40% of the sample. This specimen was CD4+ or CD8+ T cells sorted from blood, taken in a trial of the OX40 agonist ivuxolimab. The receptor source for this set is an adult with an advanced solid tumor such as melanoma, head and neck, liver or kidney cancer.

This chain connects TRBV7-9 to TRBJ2-7; unclear D gene. Looked up from germline, CDR1 is SEHNR and CDR2 is FQNEAQ (reference sequence). Trimming left V 3 bases short and J 4 bases short, with 16 bases between. The CDR3 length is 15 residues. CDR3 DNA sequence: TGTGCCAGCAGCTTCGGTGGACCGAATCAATACGAGCAGTACTTC. Amino acids: CASSFGGPNQYEQYF. The full variable domain, rest sourced from reference TRBV7-9 and TRBJ2-7, is DTGVSQNPRHKITKRGQNVTFRCDPISEHNRLYWYRQTLGQGPEFLTYFQNEAQLEKSRLLSDRFSAERPKGSFSTLEIQRTEQGDSAMYLCASSFGGPNQYEQYFGPGTRLTVT.

The chain uses TRBV30 and TRBJ1-2; TRBD1 is a possible D gene (5 bases). The CDR3 has 16 amino acids. Germline lookup yields CDR1 GTSNPN and CDR2 SVGIG (reference sequence). Trimming took 1 base from V and 2 from J, leaving 17 bases between them. The CDR3 here is CAWSGGLTSSNYGYTF. CDR3 sequence (DNA): TGTGCCTGGAGTGGGGGACTTACCTCATCCAACTATGGCTACACCTTC.

The gene calls are TRBV19 and TRBJ2-7, with D unclear. CDR1 LNHDA and CDR2 SQIVND come from the germline V gene (reference sequence). The CDR3 totals 12 residues. V dropped 4 bases and J dropped 2 bases, with 6 bases sitting between them. CDR3 sequence: CASSSSAYEQYF. DNA of the CDR3: TGTGCCAGTAGTAGCAGCGCCTACGAGCAGTACTTC. The full variable domain, its missing parts supplied by reference TRBV19 and TRBJ2-7, is DGGITQSPKYLFRKEGQNVTLSCEQNLNHDAMYWYRQDPGQGLRLIYYSQIVNDFQKGDIAEGYSVSREKKESFPLTVTSAQKNPTAFYLCASSSSAYEQYFGPGTRLTVT.

This chain uses TRBV2 with TRBJ2-5, with 10 positions matching TRBD2. The trim removed 5 bases at V and 5 bases at J, leaving 11 bases unmatched. This CDR3 is 16 amino acids long. Germline V gives CDR1 SNHLY, CDR2 FYNNEI. CDR3 DNA: TGTGCCAGCAGTCAAGGGGCTAGCGGGAGAAGCGAGACCCAGTACTTC. This sequence encodes CASSQGASGRSETQYF.

The genes are TRBV9 and TRBJ2-1; D is unclear. The V and J ends lost 0 bases and 5 bases respectively, with 12 bases between them. Germline CDR1 SGDLS, CDR2 YYNGEE. The CDR3 is 15 amino acids. DNA of the CDR3: TGTGCCAGCAGCGTAGAACGATGGGGAAACAATGAGCAGTTCTTC. This gives the protein CASSVERWGNNEQFF. Full variable domain (remainder filled in from reference TRBV9 and TRBJ2-1): DSGVTQTPKHLITATGQRVTLRCSPRSGDLSVYWYQQSLDQGLQFLIQYYNGEERAKGNILERFSAQQFPDLHSELNLSSLELGDSALYFCASSVERWGNNEQFFGPGTRLTVL.

The chain links TRBV7-9 to TRBJ2-2, with 7 bases that match TRBD2. CDR1 and CDR2 from the germline V gene are SEHNR and FQNEAQ (reference sequence). The CDR3 covers 15 residues. V shed 1 base and J 2 bases; nucleotides not matched to a gene: 1. The CDR3 region is CASSLVGLNTGELFF. The CDR3 region has the DNA TGTGCCAGCAGCTTAGTGGGACTAAACACCGGGGAGCTGTTTTTT.

This clone was recorded only once. V gene TRBV28 combines with J gene TRBJ2-1, with D uncertain. Trimming cost V 5 bases and J 4 bases, with 3 bases left between them. The CDR3 has 11 residues. Germline assignment: CDR1 MDHEN and CDR2 SYDVKM. This chain's CDR3 is CASSTYNEQFF. For the CDR3, the DNA is TGTGCCAGCAGTACTTACAATGAGCAGTTCTTC. The variable domain in full, completed from reference TRBV28 and TRBJ2-1, reads DVKVTQSSRYLVKRTGEKVFLECVQDMDHENMFWYRQDPGLGLRLIYFSYDVKMKEKGDIPEGYSVSREKKERFSLILESASTNQTSMYLCASSTYNEQFFGPGTRLTVL.

The chain has TRBV29-1 and TRBJ2-5, with 7 bases identical to TRBD2. Germline values: CDR1 SQVTM, CDR2 ANQGSEA. V gave up 7 bases and J gave up 5 bases; unmatched junction bases: 10. This CDR3 region has 13 residues. The CDR3 reads CSAPGGSSETQYF. The DNA of the CDR3 is TGCAGCGCCCCAGGCGGGAGCAGCGAGACCCAGTACTTC. Complete variable domain (other parts from reference TRBV29-1 and TRBJ2-5): SAVISQKPSRDICQRGTSLTIQCQVDSQVTMMFWYRQQPGQSLTLIATANQGSEATYESGFVIDKFPISRPNLTFSTLTVSNMSPEDSSIYLCSAPGGSSETQYFGPGTRLLVL.

The chain links TRBV12-5 to TRBJ2-3, with a possible D match to TRBD2 (7 bases). This CDR3 contains 13 residues. Germline V CDR1 and CDR2: LGHNT, FRNRAP. V dropped 5 bases and J dropped 5 bases, with 11 bases sitting between them. CDR3 in amino acids: CASGEGGEDTQYF. The CDR3 DNA sequence: TGTGCTAGTGGTGAGGGGGGGGAAGATACGCAGTATTTT.

The V gene is TRBV7-9, the J gene TRBJ1-1; D may be TRBD1 (5 bases). CDR1 is SEHNR and CDR2 is FQNEAQ in the germline V gene (reference sequence). This CDR3 has 14 amino acids. Trimming took 5 bases from V and 1 from J, leaving 11 bases between them. The CDR3 here is CASSPTVTNTEAFF. The CDR3 DNA reads TGTGCCAGCAGCCCGACAGTTACGAACACTGAAGCTTTCTTT.

This chain connects TRBV27 to TRBJ2-1; tentatively, D is TRBD2 (5 bases). Germline CDR1 and CDR2: MNHEY and SMNVEV (reference sequence). The CDR3 has 17 residues. V shed 0 bases and J shed 5 bases, with 17 bases lying between them. DNA for the CDR3: TGTGCCAGCAGTTTATCATGGGGTTTGGGCGGGCACAATGAGCAGTTCTTC. As protein: CASSLSWGLGGHNEQFF.

Here the CDR3 reads CASSQEPGVSNQPQHF. DNA for the CDR3: TGCGCCAGCAGCCAAGAACCAGGTGTAAGCAATCAGCCCCAGCATTTT. This chain joins TRBV4-1 and TRBJ1-5; no clear D gene. The V end lost 0 bases, the J end lost 1 base, and 10 bases lay between the germline ends. The CDR3 is 16 residues long. Per germline, CDR1 MGHRA and CDR2 YSYEKL.

The gene calls are TRBV6-1 and TRBJ1-2; D is unclear. Trimming pared 8 bases from V and 5 bases from J, leaving 12 bases between. The length of the CDR3 is 12 residues. CDR1 is MNHNS, CDR2 SASEGT, per germline. CDR3 amino acids: CASAGLAYGYTF. In DNA, the CDR3 is TGTGCCAGCGCGGGCCTCGCATATGGCTACACCTTC.

This clone has just a few counts. This chain links TRBV14 with TRBJ1-1; unclear D gene. The length of the CDR3 is 15 residues. Germline V gives CDR1 SGHDN, CDR2 FVKESK. Trimming pared 0 bases from V and 4 bases from J, leaving 12 bases between. This chain's CDR3 is CASSQEMGWGTEAFF. For the CDR3, the DNA is TGTGCCAGCAGCCAAGAAATGGGGTGGGGCACTGAAGCTTTCTTT.

The chain's CDR3 is CASSDRPDRSNQPQHF. The CDR3 DNA sequence: TGTGCCAGTAGTGACCGCCCGGACAGGAGCAATCAGCCCCAGCATTTT. This chain links TRBV19 with TRBJ1-5, with 7 bases aligning to TRBD1. CDR1 and CDR2 from the germline V gene are LNHDA and SQIVND (reference sequence). After removal of 5 bases from V and 1 base from J, the junction contained 8 bases not matched to a gene. The CDR3 is made up of 16 amino acids.

This chain uses TRBV19 with TRBJ1-1, with a tentative D call TRBD1 (5 bases). The ends were cut back, 5 bases at V and 5 bases at J, with 15 bases in the middle. Germline V lookup: CDR1 LNHDA, CDR2 SQIVND (reference sequence). The CDR3 is 14 amino acids. In nucleotides, the CDR3 is TGTGCCAGTAGTTTAGGACACACGGGGACTGAAGCTTTCTTT. Translated: CASSLGHTGTEAFF.

The V call is TRBV4-1, the J call TRBJ2-7; D possibly matches TRBD1 or TRBD2 (6 bases each). V lost 1 base, J lost 6 bases, and 13 bases lay in between. The CDR3 is made up of 14 amino acids. CDR1 and CDR2 from the germline V gene are MGHRA and YSYEKL. CDR3 protein: CASSQGGAVTEQYF. CDR3 nucleotide sequence: TGCGCCAGCAGCCAAGGGGGGGCCGTTACCGAGCAGTACTTC.

V is TRBV11-2 and J is TRBJ1-6; D is unclear. Per the germline V gene, CDR1 is SGHAT and CDR2 is FQNNGV. V was clipped by 5 bases and J by 7 bases, with 12 bases between them. The CDR3 is made up of 14 amino acids. CDR3 sequence: CASSPTHGNSPLHF. CDR3 coding DNA: TGTGCCAGCAGCCCGACACACGGGAATTCACCCCTCCACTTT. Supplemented by reference TRBV11-2 and TRBJ1-6, the full variable domain reads EAGVAQSPRYKIIEKRQSVAFWCNPISGHATLYWYQQILGQGPKLLIQFQNNGVVDDSQLPKDRFSAERLKGVDSTLKIQPAKLEDSAVYLCASSPTHGNSPLHFGNGTRLTVT.

J is TRBJ2-2 and V is TRBV15; D is possibly TRBD2 (6 bases). V lost 3 bases, J lost 4 bases, and 12 bases lay in between. CDR1 is LNHNV and CDR2 is YYDKDF in the germline V gene (reference sequence). This CDR3 spans 15 amino acids. The CDR3 bases are TGTGCCACCAGCAGCGCCTCTAGCGTCACCGGGGAGCTGTTTTTT. Protein: CATSSASSVTGELFF.

This clone occurred a few times. The chain employs TRBV7-9 and TRBJ2-7, with 8 nucleotides matching TRBD2. The CDR3 contains 15 residues. Germline lookup yields CDR1 SEHNR and CDR2 FQNEAQ (reference sequence). V dropped 7 bases and J dropped 6; count of bases not matched to a gene: 14. The CDR3 protein is CASTQTPGGPFEQYF. CDR3 bases: TGTGCCAGCACGCAAACTCCGGGGGGGCCGTTCGAGCAGTACTTC.

The V and J genes are TRBV5-4 and TRBJ2-7, with D possibly being TRBD2 (6 bases). With 10 bases removed from V and 1 base from J, the gap between germline ends came to 12 bases. The length of the CDR3 is 12 residues. CDR1 is SGHNT, CDR2 YYREEE, per germline (reference sequence). The CDR3 nucleotides read TGTGCCTACAATCGGGAGTCCTACGAGCAGTACTTC. Its translation: CAYNRESYEQYF.

The chain combines TRBV6-5 with TRBJ2-7, with D unclear. Germline CDR1 MNHEY, CDR2 SVGAGI. The CDR3 extends over 15 amino acids. V lost 0 bases and J lost 1, with 10 bases in between. CDR3 residues: CASSYSGFPSYEQYF. DNA of the CDR3: TGTGCCAGCAGTTACTCAGGATTCCCTTCCTACGAGCAGTACTTC.

The genes are TRBV6-6 and TRBJ2-7; the D is unclear. V gave up 2 bases and J gave up 5 bases, with 7 bases separating them. The germline CDR1 and CDR2 sequences are MNHNY and SVGAGI (reference sequence). This CDR3 contains 12 residues. The CDR3 DNA reads TGTGCCAGCAGTTACGGTGGGAACGAGCAGTACTTC. This sequence encodes CASSYGGNEQYF.

The chain recombines TRBV11-2 with TRBJ2-7, with D perhaps given as TRBD1 or TRBD2 (7 bases each). V was cut by 1 base and J by 2 bases, with 15 bases left in between. CDR1 is SGHAT, CDR2 FQNNGV, per germline. This CDR3 is built from 16 residues. The CDR3 loop reads CASSLAGGQGAYEQYF. In DNA, the CDR3 is TGTGCCAGCAGCTTAGCCGGGGGGCAGGGGGCCTACGAGCAGTACTTC. Full variable domain (remainder filled in from reference TRBV11-2 and TRBJ2-7): EAGVAQSPRYKIIEKRQSVAFWCNPISGHATLYWYQQILGQGPKLLIQFQNNGVVDDSQLPKDRFSAERLKGVDSTLKIQPAKLEDSAVYLCASSLAGGQGAYEQYFGPGTRLTVT.